This T cell receptor beta chain was recovered during a study of T cells in Graves' hyperthyroidism and ophthalmopathy. Study overall: At initial diagnosis, before any treatment had begun, peripheral blood was obtained.

CDR1 and CDR2 (germline): SQVTM, ANQGSEA. V was trimmed by 6 bases and J by 0 bases, leaving 10 bases between them. CDR3 length equals 13 residues. What was amplified from RNA transcripts were TCR beta CDR3 regions. First-round RT-PCR targeting the TCR CDR3 was performed with the HTBI primer set. A single record per CDR3 protein comes from TCRdb applying MiXCR to the multiplex PCR reads. The sample consists of 540,000 or so distinct CDR3 sequences, 15% to 19% of them appearing once. This clonotype has only a few counts. The J gene is TRBJ2-3, the V gene TRBV29-1, with unresolved D. The receptor comes from a woman between 25 and 40 years old with Graves' hyperthyroidism. The sample consisted of blood. The CDR3 spells CSVVKTSTDTQYF. In DNA form, the CDR3 reads TGCAGCGTCGTAAAAACTAGCACAGATACGCAGTATTTT.